Following are 22 T cell receptor beta chains from one sample sequenced in a study of shared clonotypes between healthy human individuals. Sequenced by immunoSEQ multiplex PCR; TCRdb stores in-frame clones only, minus some. The table has over a million clones, roughly 97% seen once. The source material was naive CD4+ T cells sorted from blood. Subset defined: CD45RA+ positively selected. These receptors all stem from a man aged 30-40 years in good health.

The CDR3 protein is CASSLRGSGRVYEQYF. In DNA, the CDR3 is TGTGCCAGCAGCTTAAGAGGTAGCGGGAGGGTCTACGAGCAGTACTTC. The chain employs TRBV7-8 and TRBJ2-7, with 11 bases that match TRBD2. This CDR3 has 16 amino acids. CDR1 and CDR2 (germline): SGHVS, FQNEAQ. V dropped 2 bases and J dropped 3; count of bases not matched to a gene: 6.

A note on this clone: Other DNA sequences in the sample encode the same CDR3. The V call is TRBV20-1, the J call TRBJ1-1; D ambiguous. The CDR3 spans 11 residues. Germline V gives CDR1 DFQATT, CDR2 SNEGSKA (reference sequence). V was cut by 3 bases and J by 0 bases, with 2 bases left in between. The CDR3 DNA is TGCAGTGCTAGCTTGAACACTGAAGCTTTCTTT. The encoded protein is CSASLNTEAFF.

Written as DNA, the CDR3 is TGTGCCAGCAGTGACCTCAAACCCGGGACCGGCCAGCAGTACTTC. It codes for CASSDLKPGTGQQYF. The V call is TRBV2, the J call TRBJ2-7, with D perhaps matching TRBD1 or TRBD2 (5 bases each). The CDR3 covers 15 residues. The germline V and J ends were trimmed by 3 bases and 8 bases, with 20 bases remaining between them. CDR1 SNHLY and CDR2 FYNNEI come from the germline V gene.

The chain is built from TRBV4-1 and TRBJ2-7, with a weak D call TRBD1 (6 bases). Germline values: CDR1 MGHRA, CDR2 YSYEKL. Trimming took 4 bases from V and 1 from J, leaving 17 bases between them. The CDR3 consists of 16 residues. CDR3 DNA: TGCGCCAGCAGCCCAATAGACAGGTCTCCATCCTACGAGCAGTACTTC. Protein sequence: CASSPIDRSPSYEQYF.

The chain has TRBV28 and TRBJ2-3; no clear D. CDR3 size: 13 residues. Germline CDR1 reads MDHEN; CDR2 reads SYDVKM. V gave up 3 bases and J gave up 0 bases, with 4 bases separating them. CDR3 nucleotide sequence: TGTGCCAGCAGTTTCGATAGCACAGATACGCAGTATTTT. It encodes CASSFDSTDTQYF.

The chain recombines TRBV19 with TRBJ2-3; 14 positions match TRBD2. The CDR3 loop spans 16 amino acids. Germline values: CDR1 LNHDA, CDR2 SQIVND (reference sequence). J lost 4 bases, V lost 7 bases, and 7 bases had no gene match. The CDR3 sequence: CASTVTTSGRADTQYF. CDR3 sequence (DNA): TGTGCCAGTACAGTTACGACTAGCGGGAGGGCAGATACGCAGTATTTT.

This chain connects TRBV6-1 to TRBJ2-7, with 9 positions matching TRBD1. With V trimmed by 6 bases and J by 4 bases, 10 bases remained unmatched. The CDR3 contains 15 residues. Germline values: CDR1 MNHNS, CDR2 SASEGT. CDR3 nucleotides: TGTGCCAGCAGCACCGGACAGGGGATGCCATACGAGCAGTACTTC. As protein: CASSTGQGMPYEQYF.

The V call is TRBV18, the J call TRBJ2-7, with D unclear. Germline CDR1 and CDR2: KGHSH and LQKENI. The CDR3 consists of 15 residues. Trimming removed 2 bases from V and 4 bases from J, with 15 bases in between. The CDR3 sequence: CASSPKPMFSYEQYF. Written as DNA, the CDR3 is TGTGCCAGCTCACCAAAACCTATGTTTTCTTACGAGCAGTACTTC.

The V gene is TRBV14, the J gene TRBJ2-3; a weak D match, TRBD2 (6 bases). Germline CDR1 is SGHDN and CDR2 is FVKESK. The CDR3 consists of 19 residues. The V end was cut by 0 bases, the J end by 2 bases, with 21 bases between. The CDR3 sequence: CASSQDTGLQDYPTDTQYF. CDR3 nucleotide sequence: TGTGCCAGCAGCCAAGATACGGGTTTGCAGGACTACCCCACAGATACGCAGTATTTT. The full variable domain, in which reference TRBV14 and TRBJ2-3 provide the parts outside the CDR3, is EAGVTQFPSHSVIEKGQTVTLRCDPISGHDNLYWYRRVMGKEIKFLLHFVKESKQDESGMPNNRFLAERTGGTYSTLKVQPAELEDSGVYFCASSQDTGLQDYPTDTQYFGPGTRLTVL.

In nucleotides, the CDR3 is TGTGCCAGCAGTCCCGGACAGACAAACACCATATATTTT. Its protein product is CASSPGQTNTIYF. This sequence joins TRBV5-4 and TRBJ1-3, with TRBD1 as a possible D gene (6 bases). CDR3 length equals 13 residues. V was shortened by 5 bases and J by 6 bases, with 12 bases between the two germline ends. The V gene's germline CDR1 is SGHNT and CDR2 YYREEE (reference sequence). The full variable domain, with the rest looked up from reference TRBV5-4 and TRBJ1-3, is ETGVTQSPTHLIKTRGQQVTLRCSSQSGHNTVSWYQQALGQGPQFIFQYYREEENGRGNFPPRFSGLQFPNYSSELNVNALELDDSALYLCASSPGQTNTIYFGEGSWLTVV.

The chain uses TRBV7-6 and TRBJ2-1, with D perhaps assigned TRBD1 or TRBD2 (5 bases each). Germline V gives CDR1 SGHVS, CDR2 FNYEAQ. V lost 4 bases, J lost 9 bases, and 10 bases lay in between. The CDR3 runs 12 residues. For the CDR3, the DNA is TGTGCCAGCAGCTGGGTTGGGACTGAGCAGTTCTTC. Translated, it gives CASSWVGTEQFF.

The rearrangement uses TRBV11-2 and TRBJ2-7; D gene ambiguous. V was shortened by 2 bases and J by 3 bases, with 8 bases between the two germline ends. The CDR3 loop spans 13 amino acids. Germline V gives CDR1 SGHAT, CDR2 FQNNGV. The CDR3 bases are TGTGCCAGCAGCTTAAGCTCTCTCTACGAGCAGTACTTC. Protein: CASSLSSLYEQYF.

The chain has TRBV27 and TRBJ1-4; 9 bases fit TRBD1. The CDR3 contains 16 residues. V shed 4 bases, J shed 5 bases, and the junction held 8 bases outside the gene matches. Germline CDR1 is MNHEY and CDR2 is SMNVEV (reference sequence). The CDR3 sequence is CASSWGSGTGNEKLFF. The CDR3 nucleotides are TGTGCCAGCAGTTGGGGGTCCGGGACAGGGAATGAAAAACTGTTTTTT.

The CDR3 sequence is CASSHLATGTPFNEQFF. Here the CDR3 DNA reads TGTGCCAGCAGCCATCTAGCGACCGGGACCCCCTTTAATGAGCAGTTCTTC. The gene calls are TRBV4-2 and TRBJ2-1; D perhaps matches TRBD2 (6 bases). The V end lost 3 bases, the J end lost 7 bases, and 22 bases lay between the germline ends. Germline V gene lookup returns CDR1 LGHNA and CDR2 YNFKEQ. This CDR3 region has 17 residues.

V gene TRBV5-1 combines with J gene TRBJ2-1; TRBD2 matches 11 bases. Per the germline V gene, CDR1 is SGHRS and CDR2 is YFSETQ. This CDR3 has 17 amino acids. The trim removed 1 base at V and 4 bases at J, leaving 7 bases unmatched. CDR3 residues: CASSLRSLAGGYNEQFF. In DNA form, the CDR3 reads TGCGCCAGCAGCTTGAGGTCGCTAGCGGGAGGTTACAATGAGCAGTTCTTC. Full variable domain (remainder filled in from reference TRBV5-1 and TRBJ2-1): KAGVTQTPRYLIKTRGQQVTLSCSPISGHRSVSWYQQTPGQGLQFLFEYFSETQRNKGNFPGRFSGRQFSNSRSEMNVSTLELGDSALYLCASSLRSLAGGYNEQFFGPGTRLTVL.

The chain carries TRBV6-1 and TRBJ2-7, with D perhaps TRBD2 (6 bases). Germline-derived CDR1 and CDR2 are MNHNS and SASEGT. Trimming stripped 4 bases from V and 3 bases from J, with 22 bases between. CDR3 length equals 17 residues. CDR3 protein: CASSAPGEGPVVYEQYF. CDR3 in DNA: TGTGCCAGCAGTGCTCCGGGAGAAGGGCCGGTTGTCTACGAGCAGTACTTC.

CDR3 in amino acids: CASSSGLALSEQYF. The CDR3 DNA reads TGTGCCAGCAGCTCGGGACTAGCTCTCTCCGAGCAGTACTTC. The chain is built from TRBV11-3 and TRBJ2-7; 9 nucleotides match TRBD2. J lost 6 bases, V lost 4 bases, and 7 bases had no gene match. CDR1 and CDR2 from the germline V gene are SGHNT and YENEEA. The CDR3 is 14 residues long. The whole variable domain, filled in from reference TRBV11-3 and TRBJ2-7, reads EAGVVQSPRYKIIEKKQPVAFWCNPISGHNTLYWYLQNLGQGPELLIRYENEEAVDDSQLPKDRFSAERLKGVDSTLKIQPAELGDSAVYLCASSSGLALSEQYFGPGTRLTVT.

The CDR3 DNA follows: TGTGCCACCGCGGGGGGCGGCGGGCAGTACTTC. Translation: CATAGGGGQYF. V is TRBV6-5 and J is TRBJ2-7; 8 nucleotides match TRBD2. The CDR3 has 11 residues. Germline V gene sequence: CDR1 MNHEY, CDR2 SVGAGI. The ends lost 10 bases at V and 9 bases at J; junction bases unmatched: 8.

CDR3 loop: CASSYSTFQELFF. DNA for the CDR3: TGTGCCAGCAGTTACTCGACGTTTCAGGAGCTGTTTTTT. The chain has TRBV6-5 and TRBJ2-2; D not certain. This CDR3 comprises 13 residues. The germline gives CDR1 MNHEY, CDR2 SVGAGI. Trimming removed 0 bases from V and 10 bases from J, with 9 bases in between.

The chain carries TRBV27 and TRBJ1-5; 7 bases are shared with TRBD1. Germline V gene sequence: CDR1 MNHEY, CDR2 SMNVEV (reference sequence). V lost 6 bases and J lost 0; bases outside the gene matches: 5. CDR3 length equals 15 residues. In nucleotides, the CDR3 is TGTGCCAGCAGGGCAGGGGGGTATAGCAATCAGCCCCAGCATTTT. Amino acid sequence: CASRAGGYSNQPQHF.

V usage is TRBV5-6 and J usage is TRBJ2-3; D is unclear. Trimming left V 1 base short and J 0 bases short, with 6 bases between. Germline V lookup: CDR1 SGHDT, CDR2 YYEEEE. CDR3 length equals 14 residues. In DNA, the CDR3 is TGTGCCAGCAGCTTGCTACTGAGCACAGATACGCAGTATTTT. It yields the protein CASSLLLSTDTQYF.

The chain combines TRBV28 with TRBJ1-5; the D gene is possibly TRBD1 (5 bases). CDR1 MDHEN and CDR2 SYDVKM come from the germline V gene. V lost 6 bases, J lost 3 bases, and 15 bases lay in between. CDR3 length equals 15 residues. The CDR3 DNA reads TGTGCCAGCAGATACCCGGGGCCGACCAATCAGCCCCAGCATTTT. Residues: CASRYPGPTNQPQHF.